The T cell receptor beta chain described here comes from a study of blood T cell repertoires in COVID-19. Study-level information: The analysed material was cDNA or gDNA that came from T cells, B-cell-depleted T cells, or PBMCs.

Data came from immunoSEQ multiplex PCR; TCRdb stores just in-frame clones and leaves some out. The sample records roughly 160,000 clones, 79% being singletons. Germline-derived CDR1 and CDR2 are LGHNA and YNFKEQ. This CDR3 has 19 amino acids. J lost 1 base, V lost 6 bases, and 9 bases had no gene match. This sequence was found in an older woman with COVID-19, enrolled during active disease. J is TRBJ2-2 and V is TRBV4-2; 15 positions match TRBD2. Source material: peripheral blood. In DNA, the CDR3 is TGTGCCAGCAGGGGACGGGGACTAGCGGGAGGCCAGAACACCGGGGAGCTGTTTTTT. It encodes CASRGRGLAGGQNTGELFF.